This T cell receptor (beta chain) was recovered during a study of blood T cell repertoires in COVID-19 (dated by TCRdb to the early 2020s). A note on the overall study: ImmuneRACE Cohort 3 recovered participants were defined by two consecutive negative NP/OP PCR tests, healthcare professional clearance, or symptom resolution. Samples were obtained from the ongoing ImmuneRACE study (first 160 participants) and from 1,000 to 1,500 subjects provided by 6 global collaborators. Nearly every sample came with metadata listing a de-identified subject ID, COVID-19 status, age in years and sex. The prospective study material was composed of cDNA or gDNA derived from T cells, B-cell-depleted T cells, or PBMCs. Deeply sampled blood TCRbeta repertoires from subjects exposed to, actively infected with, or recovered from COVID-19 were included in the dataset. The repertoires were made available in a free public database intended to serve as a resource for research on the immune response to SARS-CoV-2. Where available, HLA class I and class II types were taken from metadata supplied by the sample provider and were not determined by assay-based typing. Samples from collaborators originated in the United States, Italy and Spain and spanned both the acute and convalescent phases of COVID-19. Results and caveats for the whole study, not just this receptor: How much clinical and demographic metadata was included differed by source and by participant, and the metadata was provided uncurated.

Participants in the prospective study were aged roughly 18 to 100 years, lived in over 20 United States geographic areas, and enrolled through a virtual design. Cohort assignment in the prospective study relied on participant-reported clinical history from a screening survey and a study questionnaire. Each participant in the prospective study had whole blood, serum and a nasopharyngeal or oropharyngeal swab collected by mobile phlebotomists. Additional blood draws and questionnaires over a 2-month period could optionally be provided by prospective study participants. Before DNA extraction, prospective study blood samples were shipped either frozen or at room temperature. The CDR3 covers 14 residues, taking in both the cysteine and the phenylalanine. The DNA shown is the 42-base CDR3, in frame from base 1. TCRbeta CDR3 regions were amplified from genomic DNA using the immunoSEQ Assay, a bias-controlled multiplex PCR. From the authors' description of their analysis: Within the assay, amplification of reference gene primers was used to estimate how many nucleated cells each sample contained. Sequence reads were collapsed and filtered to measure the absolute abundance of every unique TCRbeta CDR3 rearrangement. For each sample, productive Simpson clonality was calculated by taking the square root of Simpson's diversity index across productive rearrangements. This is the immuneACCESS table as TCRdb keeps it, with only in-frame sequences that have V and J called. A part of the clones is gone; compared with another copy, unresolved V genes explain less than half, and the rest is unexplained. V, J and clone size derive from that table, while D and trimming were established from the DNA sequence. A total of hundreds of thousands of clones appear in this sample, about 86% of them only once. The leading ten clones occupy about 3.1% of the sample.

Comment on this clone: Its binding antigen is unknown. No much larger clonotype is one base removed from it; base qualities were not supplied.

The material sequenced was PBMCs or T cells enriched from blood (not recorded which). Recombination connected TRBV21-1 to TRBJ2-7; the listed D gene, TRBD1, was not tested against the DNA. TRBV21-1 represents a pseudogene. This sequence originates from a woman between 50 and 59 years old in a cohort exposed to, infected with or recovered from COVID-19 (not recorded which). At the DNA level, the sequence is TGTGCCAGCAGCAAAATTGGCAAAACCTACGAGCAGTACTTC. It encodes CASSKIGKTYEQYF.